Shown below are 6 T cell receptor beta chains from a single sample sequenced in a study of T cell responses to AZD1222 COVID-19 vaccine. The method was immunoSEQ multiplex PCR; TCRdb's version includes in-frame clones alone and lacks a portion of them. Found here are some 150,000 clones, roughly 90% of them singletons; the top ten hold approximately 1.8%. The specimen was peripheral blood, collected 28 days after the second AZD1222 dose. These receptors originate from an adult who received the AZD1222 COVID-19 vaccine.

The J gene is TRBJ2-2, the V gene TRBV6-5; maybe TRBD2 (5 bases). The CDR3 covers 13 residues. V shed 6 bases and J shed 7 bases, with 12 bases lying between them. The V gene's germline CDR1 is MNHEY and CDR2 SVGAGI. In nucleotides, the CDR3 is TGTGCCAGCAGGGGCGAGGGTCACGGGGAGCTGTTTTTT. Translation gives CASRGEGHGELFF.

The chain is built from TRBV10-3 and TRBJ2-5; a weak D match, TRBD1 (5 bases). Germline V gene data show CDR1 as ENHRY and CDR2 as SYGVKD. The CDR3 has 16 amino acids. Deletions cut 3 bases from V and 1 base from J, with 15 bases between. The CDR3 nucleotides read TGTGCCATCAGTGACCCCCTTGACAGTCTCCAAGAGACCCAGTACTTC. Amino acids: CAISDPLDSLQETQYF.

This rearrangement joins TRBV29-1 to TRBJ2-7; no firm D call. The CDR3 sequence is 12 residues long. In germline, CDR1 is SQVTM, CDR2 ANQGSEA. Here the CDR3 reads CRERPQKYEQYF. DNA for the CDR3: TGCAGGGAGCGCCCCCAGAAGTACGAGCAGTACTTC.

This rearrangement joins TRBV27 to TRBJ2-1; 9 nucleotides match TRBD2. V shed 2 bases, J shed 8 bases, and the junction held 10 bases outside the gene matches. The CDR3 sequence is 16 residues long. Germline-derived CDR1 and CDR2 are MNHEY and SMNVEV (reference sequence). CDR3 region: CASSLIASGTHDEQFF. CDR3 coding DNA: TGTGCCAGCAGTTTAATTGCTAGCGGGACGCACGATGAGCAGTTCTTC.

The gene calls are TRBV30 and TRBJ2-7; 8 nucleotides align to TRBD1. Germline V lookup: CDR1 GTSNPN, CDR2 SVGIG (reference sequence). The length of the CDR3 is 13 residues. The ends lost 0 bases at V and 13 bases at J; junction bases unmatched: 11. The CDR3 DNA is TGTGCCTGGAGTGTACTCAGACAGGGGTACCTCTACTTC. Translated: CAWSVLRQGYLYF.

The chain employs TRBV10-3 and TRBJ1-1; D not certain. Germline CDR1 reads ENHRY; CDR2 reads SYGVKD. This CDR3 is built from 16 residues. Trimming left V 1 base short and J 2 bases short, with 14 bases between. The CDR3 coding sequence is TGTGCCATCAGTGAGTTTGAGGGCAGATTTAACACTGAAGCTTTCTTT. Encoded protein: CAISEFEGRFNTEAFF.